This T cell receptor beta chain comes out of a study of cytomegalovirus exposure and HLA in healthy donors. This CDR3 comprises 14 residues. CDR1 KGHSH and CDR2 LQKENI come from the germline V gene. J gave up 6 bases and V 2 bases, and 4 bases lay outside the gene matches. Details on this clone: Its antigen is undetermined.

Study observations and caveats: There were under 200 TCR beta chains listed as cytomegalovirus-associated. A later analysis linked a missense DCLRE1C variant to TCR beta V- and J-gene trimming. Sequencing likely produced, as an artifact, a cluster of highly shared sequence variants. Another analysis was done later, and it associated roughly 15,000 TCR beta sequences with HLA alleles at 0.05 false discovery rate.

Primers for the PCR totalled 60 Vbeta and 13 Jbeta. Here immunoSEQ multiplex PCR was the method, and the copy in TCRdb shows in-frame clones only, minus some. In the table there are 200,000 to 250,000 clones, roughly 78% of which are singletons. Sequencing input: PBMCs. This receptor was obtained from a boy aged 5-17 years in good health and CMV-seronegative. This sequence joins TRBV18 and TRBJ2-1; 7 bases map to TRBD2. The CDR3 DNA reads TGTGCCAGCTCACCAATGCCGGGGGGCAATGAGCAGTTCTTC. Translated: CASSPMPGGNEQFF. The variable domain in full, with the rest retrieved from reference TRBV18 and TRBJ2-1, is NAGVMQNPRHLVRRRGQEARLRCSPMKGHSHVYWYRQLPEEGLKFMVYLQKENIIDESGMPKERFSAEFPKEGPSILRIQQVVRGDSAAYFCASSPMPGGNEQFFGPGTRLTVL.